The clone carrying this T cell receptor beta chain was recorded once. The table came from immunoSEQ multiplex PCR; TCRdb's copy has only in-frame clones and leaves some out. The table has more than 300,000 clones, about 95% seen once. These data belong to a study of shared T cell receptors in the human thymus. Sample: thymocytes. The source is a human donor.

The CDR3 DNA reads TGTGCCAGCAGTGCGAGTAGGGTACGCGAGACCCAGTACTTC. This sequence encodes CASSASRVRETQYF. The rearrangement uses TRBV6-1 and TRBJ2-5; D not certain. Between the trimmed V and J ends, which lost 4 bases and 5 bases, there was a span of 14 bases. Looked up from germline, CDR1 is MNHNS and CDR2 is SASEGT. The CDR3 sequence is 14 residues long.